These T cell receptor beta chains were read from a single sample in a study of beta chain features in type 1 diabetes. The assay was immunoSEQ multiplex PCR, and TCRdb's table has in-frame clones only and misses some. The top ten clones hold 0.095% to 0.15% of a sample with 600,000 to 750,000 clones, around 11% of them seen once. Sequenced: naive CD4+ T cells from blood. All receptors come from a man aged 25 to 45 with type 1 diabetes. The CDR3 runs from the conserved cysteine through the conserved F or W. A D gene is named only where the DNA matches it firmly. The size field is filled for only some rows; it gives once, few, many or a size class.

d_call	clone_size	v_call	j_call	cdr3_nt	cdr3_aa
-	few	TRBV11-2	TRBJ1-3	TGTGCCAGCAGCTTAGTTGAATCTGGAAACACCATATATTTT	CASSLVESGNTIYF
-	once	TRBV19	TRBJ2-5	TGTGCCAGTAGGGGCGACGGAATTGACCCCAGGACCCAGTACTTC	CASRGDGIDPRTQYF
-	-	TRBV4-1	TRBJ1-2	TGCGCCAGCAGCCAACCCTCCACGGGGTCCAGCTATGGCTACACCTTC	CASSQPSTGSSYGYTF
-	-	TRBV6-5	TRBJ2-5	TGTGCCAGCAGACCAGACGGGCAAGAGACCCAGTACTTC	CASRPDGQETQYF
-	few	TRBV29-1	TRBJ1-5	TGCAGCGTGGGGGACGATAGCAATCAGCCCCAGCATTTT	CSVGDDSNQPQHF
-	-	TRBV4-3	TRBJ1-2	TGCGCCAGCAGCCAAGATACCGGGACGGGCTACACCTTC	CASSQDTGTGYTF
TRBD1	-	TRBV27	TRBJ1-2	TGTGCCAGCAGTCCAGGGGGACAGAACTATGGCTACACCTTC	CASSPGGQNYGYTF
-	-	TRBV7-2	TRBJ2-2	TGTGCCAGCAGCCACCGGGCCGGGGAGCTGTTTTTT	CASSHRAGELFF
TRBD2	-	TRBV28	TRBJ2-5	TGTGCCAGCAGTAGTGGGACTATAGGGGAGACCCAGTACTTC	CASSSGTIGETQYF
-	few	TRBV7-9	TRBJ1-4	TGTGCCAGCAGCTTCGAGGGGACGGGTGAAAAACTGTTTTTT	CASSFEGTGEKLFF
-	-	TRBV29-1	TRBJ2-2	TGCAGCGTTGGTGAGGGGTCCACGAACACCGGGGAGCTGTTTTTT	CSVGEGSTNTGELFF
-	-	TRBV4-3	TRBJ2-3	TGCGCCAGCAGCCAAGTGGCCGGCACAGATACGCAGTATTTT	CASSQVAGTDTQYF
-	-	TRBV28	TRBJ2-5	TGTGCCAGCAGTTCCCAGGGAACCCAAGAGACCCAGTACTTC	CASSSQGTQETQYF
-	few	TRBV7-9	TRBJ2-2	TGTGCCAGCAGCGCTAGAGGGGCAGCGAACACCGGGGAGCTGTTTTTT	CASSARGAANTGELFF
-	-	TRBV28	TRBJ2-3	TGTGCCAGCACTCCCCCCGGGGGCGTCTGGGAGACGCAGTATTTT	CASTPPGGVWETQYF
-	-	TRBV7-2	TRBJ2-1	TGTGCCAGCAGCTTAAACAGCAATGAGCAGTTCTTC	CASSLNSNEQFF
TRBD1	-	TRBV27	TRBJ2-7	TGTGCCAGCCGGGACAGCTACGAGCAGTACTTC	CASRDSYEQYF
-	-	TRBV28	TRBJ1-5	TGTGCCAGCAGTTCCGGAGGGACCCGCAATCAGCCCCAGCATTTT	CASSSGGTRNQPQHF